This T cell receptor beta chain was recorded in a study of blood T cell repertoires in COVID-19. Study at large: Acute and convalescent COVID-19 samples came from the United States, Italy and Spain. Sample material is recorded as cDNA or gDNA derived from T cells, B-cell-depleted T cells, or PBMCs.

Seattle cases were enrolled at active infection and followed longitudinally. The table came from immunoSEQ multiplex PCR; TCRdb's copy has only in-frame clones and leaves some out. The table shows fewer than 700,000 clones, with about 89% occurring only once. Sequencing was carried out using peripheral blood. This TCR came from a woman aged 45-60 years with COVID-19, enrolled during active disease.

The CDR3 coding sequence is TGTGCCAGCAGTGAAGGGGCTTACTACAATGAGCAGTTCTTC. It translates to CASSEGAYYNEQFF. The chain uses TRBV6-1 and TRBJ2-1; D remains ambiguous. Per germline, CDR1 MNHNS and CDR2 SASEGT. Trimming shortened V by 1 base and J by 3 bases, and 7 bases separated the two germline ends. This CDR3 has 14 amino acids.